The 21 T cell receptor beta chains below were found in one sample sequenced in a study of blood T cell repertoires in COVID-19. Produced via immunoSEQ multiplex PCR; TCRdb's table is partial and in-frame only. The sample lists around 430,000 clones; around 87% were seen once. Sequenced material: PBMCs or T cells enriched from blood (not recorded which). Receptor source: a woman aged 50 to 60 who had recovered from COVID-19.

The rearrangement joins TRBV6-4 to TRBJ2-6; TRBD2 matches at 11 bases. CDR1 MRHNA and CDR2 SNTAGT come from the germline V gene. V trimming: 6 bases; J trimming: 3 bases; junction bases outside the gene matches: 10. CDR3 length equals 18 residues. The CDR3, as DNA: TGTGCCAGCAGCCCAAATAGCGGGGGGGCAAGTGGGGCCAACGTCCTGACTTTC. Protein product: CASSPNSGGASGANVLTF.

This chain joins TRBV7-2 and TRBJ2-4; possible D gene TRBD2, 8 bases. The V end lost 4 bases, the J end lost 6 bases, and 25 bases lay between the germline ends. The CDR3 totals 18 residues. CDR1 SGHTA and CDR2 FQGNSA come from the germline V gene. The CDR3 spells CASSYSGTAGGAGNIQYF. The DNA for the CDR3 is TGTGCCAGCAGCTACTCCGGGACAGCCGGGGGGGCAGGAAACATTCAGTACTTC. Full variable domain (rest looked up from reference TRBV7-2 and TRBJ2-4): GAGVSQSPSNKVTEKGKDVELRCDPISGHTALYWYRQSLGQGLEFLIYFQGNSAPDKSGLPSDRFSAERTGGSVSTLTIQRTQQEDSAVYLCASSYSGTAGGAGNIQYFGAGTRLSVL.

The genes are TRBV4-1 and TRBJ1-2; D unclear. Germline lookup yields CDR1 MGHRA and CDR2 YSYEKL. The CDR3 length is 16 residues. With 0 bases removed from V and 4 bases from J, the gap between germline ends came to 15 bases. Here the CDR3 reads CASSQESPGALYGYTF. CDR3 coding DNA: TGCGCCAGCAGCCAAGAGAGTCCTGGTGCCCTCTATGGCTACACCTTC.

This clone was counted once. V is TRBV7-9 and J is TRBJ2-1; maybe TRBD2 (5 bases). V lost 2 bases to trimming and J lost 6 bases, with 14 bases between them. Per the germline V gene, CDR1 is SEHNR and CDR2 is FQNEAQ (reference sequence). The CDR3 contains 15 residues. The CDR3, as DNA: TGTGCCAGCAGCTTATTATCGGGGTTAGGCAATGAGCAGTTCTTC. As protein: CASSLLSGLGNEQFF.

The V gene is TRBV3-1 (or the pseudogene TRBV3-2), the J gene TRBJ1-2; D ambiguous. This CDR3 spans 11 amino acids. Germline V CDR1 and CDR2: LGHDT, YNNKEL (reference sequence). Trimming took off 3 bases at V and 7 bases at J, with 6 bases between the two ends. The CDR3 nucleotides are TGTGCCAGCAGCCACAGGTTTGGCTACACCTTC. This encodes CASSHRFGYTF.

This clone came up once. This sample includes further DNA sequences coding for the same CDR3. This rearrangement joins TRBV18 to TRBJ1-2; D not certain. The CDR3 is 13 residues long. V shed 2 bases and J shed 3 bases, with 7 bases lying between them. Germline loops: CDR1 KGHSH, CDR2 LQKENI. This CDR3 is CASSPNTDYGYTF. CDR3 nucleotides: TGTGCCAGCTCACCAAATACTGACTATGGCTACACCTTC.

The sample holds a few counts of this clone. The chain has TRBV19 and TRBJ1-2; possible D gene TRBD1, 5 bases. V shed 7 bases and J shed 4 bases, with 10 bases lying between them. Germline-derived CDR1 and CDR2 are LNHDA and SQIVND (reference sequence). This CDR3 has 12 residues. CDR3 protein: CASTRASYGYTF. In DNA, the CDR3 is TGTGCCAGTACCAGGGCCAGCTATGGCTACACCTTC. Complete variable domain (other parts from reference TRBV19 and TRBJ1-2): DGGITQSPKYLFRKEGQNVTLSCEQNLNHDAMYWYRQDPGQGLRLIYYSQIVNDFQKGDIAEGYSVSREKKESFPLTVTSAQKNPTAFYLCASTRASYGYTFGSGTRLTVV.

The chain is built from TRBV6-5 and TRBJ1-1; D ambiguous. The CDR3 loop spans 14 amino acids. V was trimmed by 6 bases and J by 6 bases, leaving 17 bases between them. Germline V gene data show CDR1 as MNHEY and CDR2 as SVGAGI. The CDR3, as DNA: TGTGCCAGCAGCACGAATCGAGGGTACCCTGAAGCTTTCTTT. Translated: CASSTNRGYPEAFF.

The rearrangement joins TRBV4-2 to TRBJ1-5; D not certain. V lost 0 bases to trimming and J lost 1 base, with 7 bases between them. The CDR3 sequence is 15 residues long. The V gene's germline CDR1 is LGHNA and CDR2 YNFKEQ. CDR3 sequence reads: CASSQDPKSNQPQHF. CDR3 sequence (DNA): TGTGCCAGCAGCCAAGACCCAAAAAGCAATCAGCCCCAGCATTTT.

This clone was seen a single time. The genes are TRBV27 and TRBJ1-1; D remains unclear. Trimming took 8 bases from V and 0 from J, leaving 13 bases between them. CDR1 MNHEY and CDR2 SMNVEV come from the germline V gene (reference sequence). The CDR3 has 14 amino acids. The CDR3 nucleotides read TGTGCCAGCTTCCTGGGCAGCATGAACACTGAAGCTTTCTTT. Its protein is CASFLGSMNTEAFF.

The rearrangement links TRBV7-2 to TRBJ2-3, with D perhaps TRBD2 (6 bases). Germline CDR1 SGHTA, CDR2 FQGNSA. V lost 3 bases, J lost 2 bases, and 15 bases lay in between. There are 16 residues in the CDR3. Here the CDR3 reads CASSLVGGDSTDTQYF. CDR3 nucleotide sequence: TGTGCCAGCAGCTTGGTCGGGGGTGATTCCACAGATACGCAGTATTTT. Full variable domain (outside the CDR3, taken from reference TRBV7-2 and TRBJ2-3): GAGVSQSPSNKVTEKGKDVELRCDPISGHTALYWYRQSLGQGLEFLIYFQGNSAPDKSGLPSDRFSAERTGGSVSTLTIQRTQQEDSAVYLCASSLVGGDSTDTQYFGPGTRLTVL.

The chain has TRBV5-1 and TRBJ1-6; D is ambiguous. This CDR3 comprises 14 residues. Germline CDR1 and CDR2: SGHRS and YFSETQ. Trimming took off 1 base at V and 9 bases at J, with 11 bases between the two ends. The CDR3 nucleotides are TGCGCCAGCAGCTTGCTGTTTGAGTCTTCACCCCTCCACTTT. Its protein product is CASSLLFESSPLHF.

This chain joins TRBV5-1 and TRBJ2-7; D unresolved. V was pared by 1 base and J by 3 bases, with 8 bases between. The CDR3 consists of 13 residues. CDR1 and CDR2 (germline): SGHRS, YFSETQ. The CDR3 sequence is CASSLQDLYEQYF. The DNA for the CDR3 is TGCGCCAGCAGCTTGCAGGATCTCTACGAGCAGTACTTC.

The CDR3 DNA sequence: TGCGCCAGCAGCTTGGCCCGAGGTACTGTCTACGAGCAGTACTTC. The encoded protein is CASSLARGTVYEQYF. The chain carries TRBV5-1 and TRBJ2-7; no clear D gene. Germline V gene data show CDR1 as SGHRS and CDR2 as YFSETQ. The length of the CDR3 is 15 residues. V was cut by 0 bases and J by 3 bases, with 13 bases left in between.

This clone was counted once. V usage is TRBV5-1 and J usage is TRBJ1-1; 9 bases align to TRBD1. The germline V gene encodes CDR1 SGHRS and CDR2 YFSETQ. The CDR3 consists of 21 residues. The V and J ends lost 3 bases and 6 bases, in that order; junction bases with no gene match: 27. The CDR3 region has the DNA TGCGCCAGCAGCTACCGTACCGGGACAGGGTTTTGGTCCCCCACCTTATCTGAAGCTTTCTTT. Amino acid sequence: CASSYRTGTGFWSPTLSEAFF. The full variable domain, with the rest looked up from reference TRBV5-1 and TRBJ1-1, is KAGVTQTPRYLIKTRGQQVTLSCSPISGHRSVSWYQQTPGQGLQFLFEYFSETQRNKGNFPGRFSGRQFSNSRSEMNVSTLELGDSALYLCASSYRTGTGFWSPTLSEAFFGQGTRLTVV.

Here the CDR3 reads CASSLISQGSRSPLHF. Written as DNA, the CDR3 is TGTGCCAGCAGCTTGATCAGTCAGGGGTCTAGATCACCCCTCCACTTT. This sequence joins TRBV5-8 and TRBJ1-6; tentative D call: TRBD1 (6 bases). The V end lost 1 base, the J end lost 10 bases, and 18 bases lay between the germline ends. This CDR3 is built from 16 residues. Germline CDR1 reads SGHTS; CDR2 reads YDEGEE.

The V gene is TRBV27, the J gene TRBJ2-2, with 11 bases aligning to TRBD2. Per germline, CDR1 MNHEY and CDR2 SMNVEV (reference sequence). J was trimmed by 2 bases and V by 2 bases; bases with no gene match: 13. The CDR3 is 20 amino acids. CDR3 protein: CASSLRLGLAGGLNTGELFF. CDR3 sequence (DNA): TGTGCCAGCAGTTTACGTCTCGGCCTAGCGGGGGGTCTCAACACCGGGGAGCTGTTTTTT.

The chain joins TRBV4-1 to TRBJ2-1; D is unclear. This CDR3 is 13 amino acids long. Germline assignment: CDR1 MGHRA and CDR2 YSYEKL. Trimming shortened V by 1 base and J by 6 bases, and 7 bases separated the two germline ends. The CDR3 loop is CASSQVVSNEQFF. For the CDR3, the DNA is TGCGCCAGCAGCCAAGTAGTGAGCAATGAGCAGTTCTTC.

This clone appeared a few times. This chain connects TRBV5-1 to TRBJ2-2, with 9 positions matching TRBD1. This CDR3 contains 16 residues. CDR1 SGHRS and CDR2 YFSETQ come from the germline V gene. The trim removed 2 bases at V and 7 bases at J, leaving 9 bases unmatched. CDR3 residues: CASSFRTGATNGELFF. Here the CDR3 DNA reads TGCGCCAGCAGCTTTAGGACAGGGGCGACGAACGGGGAGCTGTTTTTT.

The chain uses TRBV3-1 (or the pseudogene TRBV3-2) and TRBJ1-4; D possibly corresponds to TRBD1 (5 bases). CDR1 is LGHDT, CDR2 YNNKEL, per germline (reference sequence). The CDR3 contains 15 residues. Trimming pared 1 base from V and 8 bases from J, leaving 14 bases between. CDR3 in DNA: TGTGCCAGCAGCCAAGGGGCAGGGCCCGTGGAAAAACTGTTTTTT. It yields the protein CASSQGAGPVEKLFF.

The genes are TRBV19 and TRBJ2-5, with D possibly TRBD1 on 5 matching bases. Germline V CDR1 and CDR2: LNHDA, SQIVND (reference sequence). V lost 8 bases, J lost 5 bases, and 15 bases lay in between. The CDR3 spans 13 residues. The CDR3, as DNA: TGTGCCAGTCAAACAGGCTTAGGGGAGACCCAGTACTTC. Translating it yields CASQTGLGETQYF.